These 21 T cell receptor beta chains originate from one sample sequenced in a study of Graves' ophthalmopathy and Graves' hyperthyroidism. The sequenced template was RNA, covering the TCR beta CDR3 region. HTBI primers served in a first-round RT-PCR, which a second-round multiplex PCR followed. TCRdb called the multiplex PCR reads again in MiXCR, with one record for every CDR3 protein. Of around 1.1 million distinct CDR3 sequences listed, about two fifths are singletons. The specimen was peripheral blood or thyroid tissue (not recorded which). The source of these receptors is an adult man with Graves' hyperthyroidism.

This clonotype occurred many times. The chain links TRBV7-2 to TRBJ2-5; tentatively, D is TRBD2 (6 bases). This CDR3 has 14 amino acids. CDR1 is SGHTA and CDR2 is FQGNSA in the germline V gene. Trimming took 5 bases from V and 6 from J, leaving 16 bases between them. The CDR3 DNA follows: TGTGCCAGCAGCCCAAGGGCGGGGTGGAAGACCCAGTACTTC. It translates to CASSPRAGWKTQYF.

V gene TRBV5-5 combines with J gene TRBJ2-7; D is possibly TRBD2 (5 bases). With 3 bases removed from V and 0 bases from J, the gap between germline ends came to 10 bases. The CDR3 length is 14 residues. Germline-derived CDR1 and CDR2 are SGHKS and YYEKEE (reference sequence). CDR3 protein: CASSSERFSYEQYF. The CDR3 DNA reads TGTGCCAGCAGCTCCGAGCGGTTCTCCTACGAGCAGTACTTC.

This chain links TRBV10-2 with TRBJ2-7; weak D call: TRBD1 (7 bases). The CDR3 extends over 13 amino acids. Germline assignment: CDR1 WSHSY and CDR2 SAAADI. The V end was cut by 5 bases, the J end by 6 bases, with 14 bases between. This chain's CDR3 is CASSQGGLSEQYF. The CDR3 region has the DNA TGCGCCAGCAGTCAGGGGGGCCTAAGCGAGCAGTACTTC.

This clonotype was found a few times. V is TRBV6-2 or TRBV6-3 and J is TRBJ1-6; no reliable D call. With 7 bases removed from V and 7 bases from J, the gap between germline ends came to 8 bases. The CDR3 length is 12 residues. Looked up from germline, CDR1 is MNHEY and CDR2 is SVGEGT. This CDR3 reads CASMPPNSPLHF. CDR3 DNA sequence: TGTGCCAGCATGCCCCCCAATTCACCCCTCCACTTT.

The rearrangement links TRBV10-2 to TRBJ1-2, with D unresolved. Germline CDR1 and CDR2: WSHSY and SAAADI. The CDR3 loop spans 13 amino acids. Trimming left V 6 bases short and J 4 bases short, with 12 bases between. The CDR3: CASRDAVPYGYTF. The DNA for the CDR3 is TGCGCCAGCAGAGATGCCGTACCCTATGGCTACACCTTC.

In this sample, this clonotype turned up many times. The chain carries TRBV6-6 and TRBJ2-5, with D maybe TRBD1 (6 bases). V lost 2 bases and J 2 bases, leaving 15 bases between the germline ends. CDR1 and CDR2 from the germline V gene are MNHNY and SVGAGI (reference sequence). The length of the CDR3 is 16 residues. The chain's CDR3 is CASSYPKRQGQETQYF. The CDR3 nucleotides read TGTGCCAGCAGTTACCCTAAACGTCAGGGGCAAGAGACCCAGTACTTC.

Concerning this clonotype: One end of the junction fails to match germline, which may point to a read error. The rearrangement links TRBV7-9 to TRBJ2-7; D gene unclear. Germline V CDR1 and CDR2: SEHNR, FQNEAQ (reference sequence). The CDR3 runs to 14 residues. Here the CDR3 DNA reads TGTGCCAGCAGCCTAGAGGTAGACTCCTACGGGCAGTACTTC. Amino acid sequence: CASSLEVDSYGQYF.

The CDR3 nucleotides are TGTGCCAGCAGTTACTCGATAGGGACAGAGACCCAGTACTTC. This gives the protein CASSYSIGTETQYF. This chain joins TRBV6-2 or TRBV6-3 and TRBJ2-5; D is perhaps TRBD1 or TRBD2 (5 bases each). The CDR3 extends over 14 amino acids. The germline CDR1 and CDR2 sequences are MNHEY and SVGEGT. V lost 0 bases, J lost 4 bases, and 9 bases lay in between.

At least ten counts were recorded for this clonotype. CDR3 nucleotide sequence: TGTGCCAGCAGCTTAGGACTAGCGGGGGGTAACTCCTACGAGCAGTACTTC. This codes for CASSLGLAGGNSYEQYF. The chain couples TRBV7-2 to TRBJ2-7, with 13 bases identical to TRBD2. The junction had 3 bases not matched to a gene; V was cut back by 1 base and J by 0 bases. CDR1 is SGHTA and CDR2 is FQGNSA in the germline V gene. The CDR3 consists of 17 residues.

This clonotype was found many times. The V gene is TRBV9, the J gene TRBJ1-6, with TRBD1 matching 7 bases. CDR1 is SGDLS and CDR2 is YYNGEE in the germline V gene. V shed 3 bases and J 9 bases; nucleotides not matched to a gene: 9. The CDR3 contains 15 residues. CDR3: CASSETGIQGSPLHF. CDR3 DNA: TGTGCCAGCAGCGAGACAGGGATTCAAGGTTCACCCCTCCACTTT.

Regarding this clonotype: This clone may be a read error of a much larger clone one base away. This chain's CDR3 is CARQGQDGQETQYF. In DNA form, the CDR3 reads TGTGCCAGGCAGGGCCAGGACGGACAAGAGACCCAGTACTTC. The chain couples TRBV7-2 to TRBJ2-5, with D possibly TRBD1 on 5 matching bases. V lost 9 bases and J lost 2, with 16 bases in between. Germline V CDR1 and CDR2: SGHTA, FQGNSA. This CDR3 is 14 amino acids long.

Concerning this clonotype: This sequence may be a read error, since a much larger clone differs from it by one base. The chain carries TRBV29-1 and TRBJ2-6; no firm D call. Germline assignment: CDR1 SQVTM and CDR2 ANQGSEA. V shed 5 bases and J shed 3 bases, with 2 bases lying between them. The CDR3 sequence is 11 residues long. DNA for the CDR3: TGCAGCGTTTTTGGGGCCAACGTCCTGACTTTC. This translates into CSVFGANVLTF.

This clonotype was counted many times. J is TRBJ1-1 and V is TRBV5-1, with a weak D call TRBD1 (5 bases). The CDR3 runs to 15 residues. With 0 bases removed from V and 3 bases from J, the gap between germline ends came to 12 bases. The germline CDR1 and CDR2 sequences are SGHRS and YFSETQ. The DNA for the CDR3 is TGCGCCAGCAGCTTGGTCAGGGCGACAGACACTGAAGCTTTCTTT. This encodes CASSLVRATDTEAFF.

This clonotype was seen ten or more times. This sequence joins TRBV10-3 and TRBJ2-7, with 11 bases fitting TRBD1. CDR3 size: 17 residues. V shed 11 bases, J shed 3 bases, and the junction held 18 bases outside the gene matches. In germline, CDR1 is ENHRY, CDR2 SYGVKD. CDR3 coding DNA: TGTGCCTCCAGACCCGCGGACTCGGGGACAGGGGGCTACGAGCAGTACTTC. Residues: CASRPADSGTGGYEQYF.

This clonotype was detected only a few times. This chain connects TRBV6-2 or TRBV6-3 to TRBJ2-7; D is uncertain. CDR3 length: 14 amino acids. Trimming removed 0 bases from V and 5 bases from J, with 11 bases in between. CDR1 and CDR2 from the germline V gene are MNHEY and SVGEGT. CDR3 sequence (DNA): TGTGCCAGCAGTTACTCGAATCCCCCTCACGAGCAGTACTTC. Translating it yields CASSYSNPPHEQYF.

This clonotype appeared many times. This rearrangement joins TRBV12-3 or TRBV12-4 to TRBJ2-7, with 8 bases that match TRBD2. This CDR3 comprises 14 residues. J gave up 3 bases and V 5 bases, and 6 bases lay outside the gene matches. The DNA for the CDR3 is TGTGCCAGCAGTGCGGGAGGCAACCGCTACGAGCAGTACTTC. Encoded protein: CASSAGGNRYEQYF.

This clonotype was found many times. The chain links TRBV24-1 to TRBJ1-1, with no clear D. Germline values: CDR1 KGHDR, CDR2 SFDVKD. CDR3 length: 14 amino acids. Trimming pared 6 bases from V and 1 base from J, leaving 11 bases between. The CDR3 protein is CATSSRDKNTEAFF. The CDR3, as DNA: TGTGCCACCAGTTCCCGGGATAAGAACACTGAAGCTTTCTTT.

In its sample, this clonotype was seen many times. The chain carries TRBV20-1 and TRBJ1-5; 7 nucleotides match TRBD1. Germline CDR1 DFQATT, CDR2 SNEGSKA (reference sequence). CDR3 length: 13 amino acids. The V gene end was trimmed by 7 bases and the J gene end by 5 bases; junction bases not matched to a gene: 8. The CDR3 reads CSVLDRVDQPQHF. CDR3 nucleotide sequence: TGCAGTGTACTCGACAGGGTTGATCAGCCCCAGCATTTT.

There are many counts of this clonotype. V and J are TRBV29-1 and TRBJ1-1, with D unclear. V was cut by 6 bases and J by 4 bases, with 9 bases left in between. Germline V gene data show CDR1 as SQVTM and CDR2 as ANQGSEA. This CDR3 contains 11 residues. CDR3 sequence (DNA): TGCAGCGTCCAATTCGCCACTGAAGCTTTCTTT. Amino acids: CSVQFATEAFF.

In this sample, this clonotype turned up many times. The J gene is TRBJ2-5, the V gene TRBV2; TRBD2 agrees at 15 bases. V lost 6 bases, J lost 4 bases, and 6 bases stayed unmatched. Per the germline V gene, CDR1 is SNHLY and CDR2 is FYNNEI. The CDR3 is made up of 16 amino acids. CDR3 amino acids: CASSLGTSGGIETQYF. The CDR3 DNA sequence: TGTGCCAGCAGCCTCGGGACTAGCGGGGGGATAGAGACCCAGTACTTC.

This clonotype was counted many times. The chain is built from TRBV7-2 and TRBJ1-6, with a tentative D call TRBD1 (6 bases). Trimming cost V 10 bases and J 5 bases, with 9 bases left between them. Germline CDR1 reads SGHTA; CDR2 reads FQGNSA. The CDR3 length is 12 residues. The chain's CDR3 is CATHRDNSPLHF. CDR3 sequence (DNA): TGTGCCACTCACAGGGATAATTCACCCCTCCACTTT.